The rows below give T cell receptor beta chains drawn from one sample of a study of blood T cell repertoires in COVID-19. The protocol was immunoSEQ multiplex PCR, while the TCRdb copy is restricted to in-frame clones and leaves out a portion. There are 200,000 to 300,000 clones in the sample; 86% occur only once, and roughly 1.9% lies in the top ten. Source material: PBMCs or T cells enriched from blood (not recorded which). The receptors were gathered from a woman between 50 and 59 years old who had recovered from COVID-19. Each CDR3 is given with its conserved first and last residue. A D gene is named only where the DNA matches it firmly. Not all rows give a size; the values are once, few, many and, for expanded clones, a class.

d_gene | j_gene | v_gene | abundance | CDR3nt | CDR3aa
TRBD2 | TRBJ2-2 | TRBV5-1 | . | TGCGCCAGCAGCTTGGGGGGGACTAGCGGTAACACCGGGGAGCTGTTTTTT | CASSLGGTSGNTGELFF
. | TRBJ1-2 | TRBV28 | few | TGTGCCAGCAGTTCGCCGGGAGGACCAGTTGACTATGGCTACACCTTC | CASSSPGGPVDYGYTF
TRBD1 | TRBJ1-6 | TRBV23-1 | . | TGCGCCAGCAGTCACCTCGGGACAGGGGGCGGTTTGTCCCATTCACCCCTCCACTTT | CASSHLGTGGGLSHSPLHF
. | TRBJ1-6 | TRBV5-1 | . | TGCGCCAGCAGCGACACTGGTTCACCCCTCCACTTT | CASSDTGSPLHF
. | TRBJ2-2 | TRBV11-3 | . | TGTGCCAGCAGAGCCGGGTTCACCGGGGAGCTGTTTTTT | CASRAGFTGELFF
TRBD1 | TRBJ2-1 | TRBV5-8 | . | TGTGCCAGCAGCCACAGGGACAGTATTCCTGATCTCAATGAGCAGTTCTTC | CASSHRDSIPDLNEQFF
. | TRBJ1-4 | TRBV3-1/TRBV3-2 | . | TGTGCCAGCAGCCAAGTCTCAGAACAGGGTGGCGAAAAACTGTTTTTT | CASSQVSEQGGEKLFF
TRBD1 | TRBJ1-3 | TRBV9 | . | TGTGCCAGCAGCGTAGGACAGGGGGGAACTGGAAACACCATATATTTT | CASSVGQGGTGNTIYF
. | TRBJ1-2 | TRBV5-1 | . | TGCGCCAGCAGCCCCGACTCTTCCTTCGGCTACACCTTC | CASSPDSSFGYTF
TRBD1 | TRBJ2-7 | TRBV27 | . | TGTGCCAGCAGGTCAGGGGGCTTCTACGAGCAGTACTTC | CASRSGGFYEQYF
TRBD1 | TRBJ2-5 | TRBV7-9 | . | TGTGCCAGCAGCTTAGCGAAGGGGGCATCTGGCGAGACCCAGTACTTC | CASSLAKGASGETQYF
TRBD2 | TRBJ2-3 | TRBV10-3 | . | TGTGCCATCAGACTAGCGAGTAGCACAGATACGCAGTATTTT | CAIRLASSTDTQYF
. | TRBJ2-2 | TRBV30 | few | TGTGCCCGCGGGGCGAACACCGGGGAGCTGTTTTTT | CARGANTGELFF
. | TRBJ1-5 | TRBV28 | . | TGTGCCAGCAGTATACTCAATCAGCCCCAGCATTTT | CASSILNQPQHF
. | TRBJ2-5 | TRBV6-5 | . | TGTGCCAGCCAACAAGAGACCCAGTACTTC | CASQQETQYF
TRBD1 | TRBJ2-3 | TRBV7-3 | . | TGTGCCAGCAGCTCCTGGGACAGGGACCCCACAGATACGCAGTATTTT | CASSSWDRDPTDTQYF
TRBD1 | TRBJ1-1 | TRBV5-1 | once | TGCGCCAGCAGCTTCCGGGACAGGAACACTGAAGCTTTCTTT | CASSFRDRNTEAFF